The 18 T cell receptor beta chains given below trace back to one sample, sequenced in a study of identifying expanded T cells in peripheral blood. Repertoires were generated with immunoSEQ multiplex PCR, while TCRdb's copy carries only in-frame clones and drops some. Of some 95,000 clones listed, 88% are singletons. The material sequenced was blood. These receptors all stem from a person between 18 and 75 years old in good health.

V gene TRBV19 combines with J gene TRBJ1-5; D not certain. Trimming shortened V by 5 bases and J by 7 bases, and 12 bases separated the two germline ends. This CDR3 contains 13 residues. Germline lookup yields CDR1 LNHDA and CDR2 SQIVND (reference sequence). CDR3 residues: CASSLSRTQPQHF. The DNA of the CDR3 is TGTGCCAGTAGTTTAAGTCGGACCCAGCCCCAGCATTTT.

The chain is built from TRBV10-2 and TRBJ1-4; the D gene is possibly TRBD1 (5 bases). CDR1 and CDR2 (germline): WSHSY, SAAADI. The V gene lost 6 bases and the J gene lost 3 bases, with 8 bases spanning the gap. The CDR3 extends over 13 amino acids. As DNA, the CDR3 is TGCGCCAGCAGGCAGGGTCCTAATGAAAAACTGTTTTTT. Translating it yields CASRQGPNEKLFF.

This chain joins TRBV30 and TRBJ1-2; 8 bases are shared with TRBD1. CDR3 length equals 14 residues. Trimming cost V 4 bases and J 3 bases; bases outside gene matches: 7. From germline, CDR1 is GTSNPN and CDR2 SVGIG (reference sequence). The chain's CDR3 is CAWTYRDRYYGYTF. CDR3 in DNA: TGTGCCTGGACCTACCGGGACAGGTACTATGGCTACACCTTC.

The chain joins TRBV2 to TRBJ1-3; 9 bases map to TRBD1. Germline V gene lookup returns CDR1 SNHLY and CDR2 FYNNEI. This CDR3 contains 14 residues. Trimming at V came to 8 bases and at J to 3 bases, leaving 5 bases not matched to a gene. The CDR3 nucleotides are TGTGCCAGCGGGACAGGGAGTCGTGGAAACACCATATATTTT. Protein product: CASGTGSRGNTIYF.

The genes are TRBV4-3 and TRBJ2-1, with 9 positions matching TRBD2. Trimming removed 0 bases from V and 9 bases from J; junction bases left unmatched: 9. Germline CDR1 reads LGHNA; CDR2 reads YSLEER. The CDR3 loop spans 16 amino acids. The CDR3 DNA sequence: TGCGCCAGCAGCCAAGAGCCTTTGGCGGGAGGGGTTGAGCAGTTCTTC. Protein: CASSQEPLAGGVEQFF.

CDR3 in amino acids: CASSIEGRGLGNTIYF. The DNA for the CDR3 is TGTGCCAGTAGTATAGAAGGCAGGGGGCTTGGAAACACCATATATTTT. This rearrangement joins TRBV19 to TRBJ1-3, with 8 bases aligning to TRBD1. Unmatched junction bases numbered 4, after V lost 0 bases and J lost 3 bases. The CDR3 has 16 amino acids. Germline lookup yields CDR1 LNHDA and CDR2 SQIVND (reference sequence).

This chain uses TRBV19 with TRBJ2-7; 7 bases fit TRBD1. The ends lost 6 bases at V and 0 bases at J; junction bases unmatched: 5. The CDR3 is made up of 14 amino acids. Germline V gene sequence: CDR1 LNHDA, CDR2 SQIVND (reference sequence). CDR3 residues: CASSLDRASYEQYF. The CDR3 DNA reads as TGTGCCAGTAGCCTTGACAGGGCCTCCTACGAGCAGTACTTC.

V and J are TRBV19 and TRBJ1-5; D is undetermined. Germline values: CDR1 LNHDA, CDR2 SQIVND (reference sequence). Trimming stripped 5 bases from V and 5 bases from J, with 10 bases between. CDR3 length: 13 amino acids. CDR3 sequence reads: CASSRAEDQPQHF. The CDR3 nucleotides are TGTGCCAGTAGTCGGGCAGAGGATCAGCCCCAGCATTTT.

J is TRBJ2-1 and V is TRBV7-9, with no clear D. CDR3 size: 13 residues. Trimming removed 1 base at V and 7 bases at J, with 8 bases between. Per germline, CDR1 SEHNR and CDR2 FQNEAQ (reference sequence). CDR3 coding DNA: TGTGCCAGCAGCTTAGATATCCGGAATGAGCAGTTCTTC. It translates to CASSLDIRNEQFF.

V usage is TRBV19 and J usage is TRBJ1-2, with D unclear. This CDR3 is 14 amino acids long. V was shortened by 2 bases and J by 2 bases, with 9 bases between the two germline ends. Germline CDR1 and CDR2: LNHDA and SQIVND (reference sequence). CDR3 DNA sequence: TGTGCCAGTAGTATACCCCAGCGAAACTATGGCTACACCTTC. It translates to CASSIPQRNYGYTF.

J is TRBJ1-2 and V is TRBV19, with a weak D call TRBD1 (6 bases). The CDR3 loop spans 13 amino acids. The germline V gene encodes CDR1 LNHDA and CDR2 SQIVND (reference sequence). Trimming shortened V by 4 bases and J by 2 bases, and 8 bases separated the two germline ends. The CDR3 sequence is CASSKQGNYGYTF. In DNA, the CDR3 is TGTGCCAGTAGTAAACAGGGAAACTATGGCTACACCTTC.

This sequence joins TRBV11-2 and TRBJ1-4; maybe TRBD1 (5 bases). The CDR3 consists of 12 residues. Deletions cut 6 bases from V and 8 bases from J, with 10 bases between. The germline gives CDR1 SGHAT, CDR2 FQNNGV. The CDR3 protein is CASRQGGEKLFF. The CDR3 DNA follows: TGTGCCAGCAGGCAGGGAGGAGAAAAACTGTTTTTT.

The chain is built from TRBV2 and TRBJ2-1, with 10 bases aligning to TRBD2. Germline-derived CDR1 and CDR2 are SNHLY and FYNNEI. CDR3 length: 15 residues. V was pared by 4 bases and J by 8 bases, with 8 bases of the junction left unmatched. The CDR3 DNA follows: TGTGCCAGCAGTGCTTTAGCGGGAGGTTATGATGAGCAGTTCTTC. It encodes CASSALAGGYDEQFF.

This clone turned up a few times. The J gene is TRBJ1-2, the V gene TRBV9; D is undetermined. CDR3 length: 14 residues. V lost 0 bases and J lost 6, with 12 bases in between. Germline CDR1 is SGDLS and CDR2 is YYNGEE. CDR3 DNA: TGTGCCAGCAGCGTAGAAGCAGGCGGGAATGGCTACACCTTC. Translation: CASSVEAGGNGYTF.

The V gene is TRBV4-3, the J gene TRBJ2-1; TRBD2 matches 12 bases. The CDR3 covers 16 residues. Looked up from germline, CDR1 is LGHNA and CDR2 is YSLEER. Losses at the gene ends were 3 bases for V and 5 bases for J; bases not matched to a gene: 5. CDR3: CASSHELAGGDNEQFF. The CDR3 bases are TGCGCCAGCAGCCATGAACTAGCGGGGGGAGACAATGAGCAGTTCTTC.

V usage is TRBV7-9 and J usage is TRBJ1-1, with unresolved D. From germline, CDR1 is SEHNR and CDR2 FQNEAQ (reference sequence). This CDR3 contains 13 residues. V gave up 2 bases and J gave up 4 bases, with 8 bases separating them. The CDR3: CASSLRESTEAFF. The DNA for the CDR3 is TGTGCCAGCAGCTTAAGGGAGAGCACTGAAGCTTTCTTT.

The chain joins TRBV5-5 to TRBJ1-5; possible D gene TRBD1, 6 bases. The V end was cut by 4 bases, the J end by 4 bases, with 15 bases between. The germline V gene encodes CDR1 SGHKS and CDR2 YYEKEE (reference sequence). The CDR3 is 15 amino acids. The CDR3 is CASSLGAELNQPQHF. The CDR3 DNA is TGTGCCAGCAGCCTGGGGGCAGAACTAAATCAGCCCCAGCATTTT.

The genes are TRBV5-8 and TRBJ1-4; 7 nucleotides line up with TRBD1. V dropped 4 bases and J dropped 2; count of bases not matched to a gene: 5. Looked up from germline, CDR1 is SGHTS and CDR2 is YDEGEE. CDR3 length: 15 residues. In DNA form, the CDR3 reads TGTGCCAGCAGCCCTAAGACAGGGACTAATGAAAAACTGTTTTTT. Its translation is CASSPKTGTNEKLFF.